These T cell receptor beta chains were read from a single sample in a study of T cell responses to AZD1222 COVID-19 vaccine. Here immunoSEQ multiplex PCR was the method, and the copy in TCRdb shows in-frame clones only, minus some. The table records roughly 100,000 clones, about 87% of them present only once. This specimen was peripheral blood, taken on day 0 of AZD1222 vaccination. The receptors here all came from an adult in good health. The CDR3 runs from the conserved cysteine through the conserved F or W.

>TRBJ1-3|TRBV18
CASSPAVRASGNTIYF
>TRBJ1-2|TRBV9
CASSVVSLGAGYTF
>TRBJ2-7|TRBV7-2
CASSGGTYSYEQYF
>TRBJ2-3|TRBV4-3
CASSRTSGSGKFTDTQYF
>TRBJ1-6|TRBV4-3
CASSQDQGAANNSPLHF
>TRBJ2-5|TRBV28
CASSTGTGGRETQYF
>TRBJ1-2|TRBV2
CASSEVGQGDVGTF
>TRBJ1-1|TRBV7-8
CASSLEGETEAFF
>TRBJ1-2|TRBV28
CASSPLDRESYGYTF
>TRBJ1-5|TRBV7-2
CASSQTVARINQPQHF
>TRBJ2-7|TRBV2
CASSPETGSYEQYF
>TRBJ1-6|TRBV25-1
CASSESDRASSPLHF
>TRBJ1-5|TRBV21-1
CASSKDLGRGLMGNQPQHF
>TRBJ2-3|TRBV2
CASNLQGMVADTQYF
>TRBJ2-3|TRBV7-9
CASSPLAGSLETQYF
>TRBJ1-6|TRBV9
CASSETGQGLNSPLHF
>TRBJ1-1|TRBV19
CASSIRLGSGNTEAFF
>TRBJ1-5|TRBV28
CASWRVGNQPQHF
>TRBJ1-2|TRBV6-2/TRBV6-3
CASSYNTGGDYGYTF
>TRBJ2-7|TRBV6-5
CASSLVGAYEQYF